This TCR beta chain emerged from a study of CD8+ T cells in alopecia areata (dated by TCRdb to the late 2010s). In terms of the full investigation: The treated patients, all with moderate-to-severe alopecia areata, were enrolled in an open-label pilot trial of oral tofacitinib given at 5 to 10 mg twice daily. Scalp tissue and sorted CD4+ and CD8+ peripheral blood T cells from patchy and totalis/universalis alopecia areata patients and from healthy controls were covered by human TCRbeta sequencing. Clonality in the scalp was compared among normal scalp (n=4), patchy alopecia areata scalp (n=8), and alopecia totalis/universalis scalp (n=8). Patients received tofacitinib for 6 to 18 months and were then followed off drug for 6 months to check for delayed response and recurrence. RNA was extracted with the PAXgene miRNA kit for fixed scalp, the miRNeasy kit for PBMCs, and the RNeasy kit for mouse skin. High-throughput TCRbeta sequencing was used to examine T cell clonal expansion in alopecia areata in both the C3H/HeJ mouse model and human patients. Biopsies were taken from tofacitinib-treated patients at baseline and at 4 and 24 weeks of treatment, and a later scalp biopsy was taken in several of the tofacitinib-treated patients. Disease severity in treated patients was measured with the SALT score, which quantifies the percentage of affected scalp surface area. TCRbeta CDR3 regions were amplified by immunoSEQ multiplex PCR with 35 Vbeta forward and 13 Jbeta reverse primers. Study-wide findings and limitations: Scalp clonality and the number of expanded CD8+ clones among the top 100 scalp clones were significantly decreased by tofacitinib. The treated cohort was small, with a single nonresponder, so links between baseline CD8+ expansion and response need larger studies. Many expanded lesional clones persisted in scalp and blood during tofacitinib treatment, which may partly explain relapse after stopping treatment. Resident alphabeta T cells in normal human skin are also sequenced, complicating scalp TCR repertoire analysis, unlike mouse skin dominated by gammadelta T cells. Compared with normal scalp, lesional scalp, particularly in alopecia totalis/universalis, had higher clonality and more expanded CD8+ clones, which suggests antigenic drive. Compared with mice, TCR sequences shared between patients were less clear, possibly partly because of HLA diversity across the patient population.

The library was made by the immunoSEQ multiplex PCR assay. RNA was extracted from all samples and reverse transcribed into cDNA, which served as template for TCR sequencing. First-strand cDNA was synthesized using SuperScript III with a 2:1 mix of oligo-dT and random hexamers. Amplification bias was assessed with a synthetic immune receptor repertoire, and residual bias was removed computationally. The authors' pipeline ran thus. Raw reads were preprocessed to remove errors, and CDR3 was defined by IMGT conventions from the conserved cysteine to phenylalanine. Clonality was computed as 1 minus the Shannon entropy, with the entropy normalized by log2 of the number of productive unique TCRs. Whether each scalp clone was CD4 or CD8 was inferred by checking scalp TCRbeta sequences against the CD4 and CD8 repertoires from sorted blood. The clones in this table, taken by TCRdb from immuneACCESS, are in-frame only. Not every clone is retained; where verified, under half of the shortfall comes from an unresolved V gene, and the cause of the rest is unknown. V, J and clone size are taken as reported in that table, and D and trimming were inferred from the DNA itself. The sample includes about 160,000 clones, with just over 65% observed a single time. The ten top clones hold around 0.9% of the sample.

The CDR3, cysteine through phenylalanine, is 16 amino acids long. Left in the record is the CDR3 DNA by itself, 48 bases read in frame from the first base. CDR1 SGHTA and CDR2 FQGNSA were looked up in the germline V gene. The junction carries 23 bases between V and J, which are trimmed by 5 bases and 9 bases respectively. The sample's time point label, decoded: around 28 days on oral tofacitinib. In light of the paper, this sample's treatment or condition label describes: oral pan-JAK inhibitor, 5-10 mg twice daily. Lesional scalp punch biopsies and peripheral blood were obtained from alopecia areata patients. PBMCs were isolated by density centrifugation and stained for CD3, CD4 and CD8, after which CD4+ and CD8+ T cells were sorted on a FACSAria. Turning to this clone: Its recognized antigen is unknown. The input lacks base qualities; no much larger clone sits a single base away.

The rearrangement joined TRBV7-2 to TRBJ2-1; the best D guess is TRBD2, with 7 bases matching. The sequencing used CD4+ T cells sorted from blood, collected at week 4, from a patient treated with tofacitinib. This TCR derives from a human donor with alopecia areata. The nucleotide sequence is given as TGTGCCAGCAGCACCCAAGGTGCGGGGGCCCGCGGTGAGCAGTTCTTC. It encodes CASSTQGAGARGEQFF.